The 4 T cell receptor beta chains below come from one sample, sequenced in a study of T-cell reconstitution after alpha-beta-depleted transplantation in children. TCRbeta library construction was performed incorporating unique molecular identifiers. TCRdb analysed the PCR reads with MiXCR anew, one entry per CDR3 protein. The data contain around 600,000 distinct CDR3 sequences, more than 9% of them singletons. This specimen consisted of PBMCs from the stem cell graft donor, obtained from the stem cell graft. The receptors here all came from a human donor who donated a stem cell graft to a child with acute myeloid leukemia.

This clonotype was seen at least ten times. The chain combines TRBV7-2 with TRBJ2-1; weak D call: TRBD2 (5 bases). Germline-derived CDR1 and CDR2 are SGHTA and FQGNSA. V dropped 3 bases and J dropped 4 bases, with 7 bases sitting between them. CDR3 size: 13 residues. CDR3 in DNA: TGTGCCAGCAGCTTCGGGATTTACAATGAGCAGTTCTTC. It specifies CASSFGIYNEQFF. The variable domain in full, with the rest retrieved from reference TRBV7-2 and TRBJ2-1, is GAGVSQSPSNKVTEKGKDVELRCDPISGHTALYWYRQSLGQGLEFLIYFQGNSAPDKSGLPSDRFSAERTGGSVSTLTIQRTQQEDSAVYLCASSFGIYNEQFFGPGTRLTVL.

This clonotype was seen a handful of times. J is TRBJ1-2 and V is TRBV10-3; 8 bases are shared with TRBD1. Trimming took 6 bases from V and 3 from J; bases not matched to a gene: 3. The CDR3 contains 13 residues. The germline gives CDR1 ENHRY, CDR2 SYGVKD. This CDR3 reads CAISAGQDYGYTF. CDR3 bases: TGTGCCATCAGCGCGGGACAGGACTATGGCTACACCTTC.

There are many counts of this clonotype. V usage is TRBV19 and J usage is TRBJ2-2; a weak D match, TRBD2 (6 bases). V was trimmed by 7 bases and J by 4 bases, leaving 22 bases between them. The CDR3 spans 17 residues. Germline CDR1 and CDR2: LNHDA and SQIVND (reference sequence). CDR3 in amino acids: CASIQRGGIGGTGELFF. The DNA of the CDR3 is TGTGCCAGTATCCAACGTGGAGGGATCGGCGGCACCGGGGAGCTGTTTTTT.

In its sample, this clonotype was seen a few times. This may stem from a read error, because a much larger clone lies one nucleotide away. The chain joins TRBV12-3 or TRBV12-4 to TRBJ1-1; no clear D. V shed 3 bases and J shed 1 base, with 9 bases lying between them. The CDR3 totals 14 residues. The CDR3 DNA follows: TGTGCCAGCAGTTTGACCCGCGGGAACACTGAAGCTTTCTTT. Its translation is CASSLTRGNTEAFF.